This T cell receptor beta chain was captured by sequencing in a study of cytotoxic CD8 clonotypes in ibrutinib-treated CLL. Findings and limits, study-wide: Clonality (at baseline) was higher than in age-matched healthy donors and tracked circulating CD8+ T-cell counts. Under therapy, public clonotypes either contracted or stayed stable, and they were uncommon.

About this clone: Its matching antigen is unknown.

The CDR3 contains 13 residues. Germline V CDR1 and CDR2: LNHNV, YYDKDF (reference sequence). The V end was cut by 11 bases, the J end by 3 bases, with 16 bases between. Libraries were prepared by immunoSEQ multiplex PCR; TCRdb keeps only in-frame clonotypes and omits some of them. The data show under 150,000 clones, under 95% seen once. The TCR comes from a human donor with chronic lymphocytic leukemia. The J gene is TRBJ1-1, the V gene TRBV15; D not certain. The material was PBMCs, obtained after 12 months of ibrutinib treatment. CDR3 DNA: TGTGCCTCCCGTATCCGGGTAGACACTGAAGCTTTCTTT. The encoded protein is CASRIRVDTEAFF.